The subject of this entry is one T cell receptor (beta chain). The V end lost 4 bases, the J end lost 0 bases, and 7 bases lay between the germline ends. Germline CDR1 SGHRS, CDR2 YFSETQ. The CDR3 consists of 13 residues. The data were obtained in a study of shared clonotypes between healthy human individuals. Clones were sequenced by immunoSEQ multiplex PCR, and TCRdb holds only the in-frame ones, with some missing. This sample has around 2.3 million clones; more than 90% occur once, and the top ten carry around 0.13%. The V call is TRBV5-1, the J call TRBJ1-2, with D hard to call. Sample: naive CD4+ T cells sorted from blood. Subset in this sample: CD45RA+ positively selected. The receptor comes from a man between 18 and 29 years old in good health. The CDR3 loop is CASSPETNYGYTF. The DNA of the CDR3 is TGCGCCAGCAGCCCAGAAACTAACTATGGCTACACCTTC.